This is a list of T cell receptor beta chains from one sample in a study of OX40 agonist ivuxolimab in advanced cancers. The assay was immunoSEQ multiplex PCR, and TCRdb's table has in-frame clones only and misses some. The sample holds approximately 20,000 clones, about 80% seen once. Source: CD4+ or CD8+ T cells sorted from blood, taken in a trial of the OX40 agonist ivuxolimab. Receptor source: an adult with an advanced solid tumor such as melanoma, head and neck, liver or kidney cancer. CDR3s include the opening cysteine and the closing phenylalanine or tryptophan. The D gene is left open where the match is weak. Size values are once, few and many counts, or a class for expanded clones, and some rows have none.

clone size: once; J gene: TRBJ1-2; D gene: -; V gene: TRBV29-1; CDR3 length: 11; CDR3 protein: CSVGGYYGYTF; CDR3 DNA: TGCAGCGTGGGAGGCTACTATGGCTACACCTTC
clone size: -; J gene: TRBJ2-1; D gene: TRBD2; V gene: TRBV27; CDR3 length: 20; CDR3 protein: CASSPTGGAVAGGRGNEQFF; CDR3 DNA: TGTGCCAGCAGTCCTACAGGGGGCGCGGTAGCGGGAGGGCGGGGCAATGAGCAGTTCTTC
clone size: -; J gene: TRBJ2-7; D gene: -; V gene: TRBV30; CDR3 length: 14; CDR3 protein: CAWSVLTRRYEQYF; CDR3 DNA: TGTGCCTGGAGTGTCTTAACAAGACGGTACGAGCAGTACTTC
clone size: -; J gene: TRBJ2-1; D gene: TRBD2; V gene: TRBV6-5; CDR3 length: 16; CDR3 protein: CASSYDAGVLYNEQFF; CDR3 DNA: TGTGCCAGCAGTTACGACGCGGGAGTTTTGTACAATGAGCAGTTCTTC
clone size: -; J gene: TRBJ2-1; D gene: -; V gene: TRBV19; CDR3 length: 15; CDR3 protein: CASSIATVRENEQFF; CDR3 DNA: TGTGCCAGTAGTATAGCGACAGTAAGGGAGAATGAGCAGTTCTTC
clone size: -; J gene: TRBJ2-5; D gene: -; V gene: TRBV9; CDR3 length: 18; CDR3 protein: CASSVESDLIGAQETQYF; CDR3 DNA: TGTGCCAGCAGCGTCGAGTCGGATCTAATTGGGGCTCAAGAGACCCAGTACTTC
clone size: -; J gene: TRBJ2-3; D gene: -; V gene: TRBV7-9; CDR3 length: 12; CDR3 protein: CASSSGWDTQYF; CDR3 DNA: TGTGCCAGCAGCTCGGGTTGGGATACGCAGTATTTT
clone size: -; J gene: TRBJ2-7; D gene: -; V gene: TRBV6-5; CDR3 length: 12; CDR3 protein: CASSWGYYEQYF; CDR3 DNA: TGTGCCAGCAGTTGGGGGTACTACGAGCAGTACTTC
clone size: -; J gene: TRBJ1-2; D gene: -; V gene: TRBV28; CDR3 length: 11; CDR3 protein: CATSGGGGYTF; CDR3 DNA: TGTGCCACCTCGGGGGGCGGGGGCTACACCTTC
clone size: -; J gene: TRBJ1-2; D gene: TRBD1; V gene: TRBV13; CDR3 length: 16; CDR3 protein: CASSLEARGPGHGYTF; CDR3 DNA: TGTGCCAGCAGCCTCGAGGCCAGGGGGCCGGGACATGGCTACACCTTC
clone size: -; J gene: TRBJ2-1; D gene: -; V gene: TRBV9; CDR3 length: 14; CDR3 protein: CASSGGAINNEQFF; CDR3 DNA: TGTGCCAGCAGCGGGGGAGCTATAAACAATGAGCAGTTCTTC
clone size: -; J gene: TRBJ2-1; D gene: -; V gene: TRBV28; CDR3 length: 14; CDR3 protein: CASSPGSPNNEQFF; CDR3 DNA: TGTGCCAGCAGCCCCGGTTCACCAAACAATGAGCAGTTCTTC
clone size: -; J gene: TRBJ2-7; D gene: -; V gene: TRBV7-2; CDR3 length: 11; CDR3 protein: CASSPSYEQYF; CDR3 DNA: TGTGCCAGCAGCCCCTCCTACGAGCAGTACTTC
clone size: -; J gene: TRBJ2-1; D gene: TRBD1; V gene: TRBV27; CDR3 length: 13; CDR3 protein: CASSRGTATWEFF; CDR3 DNA: TGTGCCAGCAGTAGAGGGACAGCGACATGGGAGTTCTTC
clone size: -; J gene: TRBJ1-5; D gene: -; V gene: TRBV10-3; CDR3 length: 13; CDR3 protein: CAISESSRQPQHF; CDR3 DNA: TGTGCCATCAGTGAGTCGAGTCGGCAGCCCCAGCATTTT
clone size: -; J gene: TRBJ2-7; D gene: -; V gene: TRBV14; CDR3 length: 15; CDR3 protein: CASSQIPGAVYEQYF; CDR3 DNA: TGTGCCAGCAGCCAAATCCCAGGGGCCGTCTACGAGCAGTACTTC
clone size: -; J gene: TRBJ2-5; D gene: -; V gene: TRBV28; CDR3 length: 15; CDR3 protein: CASSFRREGDETQYF; CDR3 DNA: TGTGCCAGCAGTTTTCGCAGGGAAGGGGATGAGACCCAGTACTTC
clone size: few; J gene: TRBJ2-7; D gene: -; V gene: TRBV19; CDR3 length: 13; CDR3 protein: CASSWTVAYEQYF; CDR3 DNA: TGTGCCAGTAGCTGGACCGTTGCCTACGAGCAGTACTTC
clone size: -; J gene: TRBJ2-7; D gene: -; V gene: TRBV4-3; CDR3 length: 14; CDR3 protein: CASSQGGDSYEQYF; CDR3 DNA: TGCGCCAGCAGCCAAGGCGGAGACTCCTACGAGCAGTACTTC
clone size: -; J gene: TRBJ2-7; D gene: TRBD2; V gene: TRBV27; CDR3 length: 12; CDR3 protein: CASSWGGLEQYF; CDR3 DNA: TGTGCCAGCAGTTGGGGGGGTCTCGAGCAGTACTTC
clone size: few; J gene: TRBJ1-2; D gene: -; V gene: TRBV5-4; CDR3 length: 13; CDR3 protein: CASSFGEGYGYTF; CDR3 DNA: TGTGCCAGCAGCTTCGGGGAAGGCTATGGCTACACCTTC
clone size: -; J gene: TRBJ2-3; D gene: -; V gene: TRBV19; CDR3 length: 10; CDR3 protein: CASIGDTQYF; CDR3 DNA: TGTGCCAGTATCGGGGATACGCAGTATTTT
clone size: -; J gene: TRBJ1-6; D gene: -; V gene: TRBV5-4; CDR3 length: 13; CDR3 protein: CASSIWNNSPLHF; CDR3 DNA: TGTGCCAGCAGCATCTGGAACAATTCACCCCTCCACTTT
clone size: few; J gene: TRBJ2-7; D gene: TRBD1; V gene: TRBV5-1; CDR3 length: 14; CDR3 protein: CASSLGTGVYEQYF; CDR3 DNA: TGCGCCAGCAGCTTGGGGACAGGTGTTTACGAGCAGTACTTC
clone size: large; J gene: TRBJ2-1; D gene: -; V gene: TRBV28; CDR3 length: 16; CDR3 protein: CASSFMGRGQPNEQFF; CDR3 DNA: TGTGCCAGCAGTTTTATGGGCAGGGGACAACCCAATGAGCAGTTCTTC
clone size: -; J gene: TRBJ2-2; D gene: -; V gene: TRBV2; CDR3 length: 14; CDR3 protein: CASRDSPNTGELFF; CDR3 DNA: TGTGCCAGCAGGGACAGCCCGAACACCGGGGAGCTGTTTTTT
clone size: -; J gene: TRBJ1-6; D gene: -; V gene: TRBV5-6; CDR3 length: 15; CDR3 protein: CASSLKQKHNSPLHF; CDR3 DNA: TGTGCCAGCAGCTTGAAACAGAAGCATAATTCACCCCTCCACTTT
clone size: -; J gene: TRBJ2-2; D gene: -; V gene: TRBV28; CDR3 length: 15; CDR3 protein: CASSTWDRNTGELFF; CDR3 DNA: TGTGCCAGCAGTACCTGGGATAGGAACACCGGGGAGCTGTTTTTT
clone size: -; J gene: TRBJ2-5; D gene: -; V gene: TRBV14; CDR3 length: 13; CDR3 protein: CASSLTSRETQYF; CDR3 DNA: TGTGCCAGCAGCCTCACTAGTAGGGAGACCCAGTACTTC
clone size: -; J gene: TRBJ1-3; D gene: -; V gene: TRBV15; CDR3 length: 15; CDR3 protein: CATSRDILSGNTIYF; CDR3 DNA: TGTGCCACCAGCAGAGATATTCTCTCTGGAAACACCATATATTTT
clone size: -; J gene: TRBJ2-5; D gene: -; V gene: TRBV27; CDR3 length: 15; CDR3 protein: CASSFALGVRETQYF; CDR3 DNA: TGTGCCAGCAGTTTCGCTCTAGGGGTTCGAGAGACCCAGTACTTC
clone size: -; J gene: TRBJ2-3; D gene: -; V gene: TRBV18; CDR3 length: 14; CDR3 protein: CASSPWRDTDTQYF; CDR3 DNA: TGTGCCAGCTCACCATGGAGGGACACAGATACGCAGTATTTT
clone size: -; J gene: TRBJ2-1; D gene: -; V gene: TRBV27; CDR3 length: 13; CDR3 protein: CASSPLGGYEQFF; CDR3 DNA: TGTGCCAGCAGTCCATTGGGGGGATATGAGCAGTTCTTC
clone size: -; J gene: TRBJ2-7; D gene: TRBD1; V gene: TRBV28; CDR3 length: 14; CDR3 protein: CASRPVGQGYEQYF; CDR3 DNA: TGTGCCAGCAGACCCGTCGGACAGGGCTACGAGCAGTACTTC
clone size: few; J gene: TRBJ1-1; D gene: -; V gene: TRBV19; CDR3 length: 14; CDR3 protein: CASIPSRENTEAFF; CDR3 DNA: TGTGCCAGTATACCTAGCAGGGAGAACACTGAAGCTTTCTTT
clone size: -; J gene: TRBJ2-7; D gene: -; V gene: TRBV29-1; CDR3 length: 13; CDR3 protein: CSVGDPTGYEQYF; CDR3 DNA: TGCAGCGTGGGGGACCCGACGGGGTACGAGCAGTACTTC
clone size: -; J gene: TRBJ2-1; D gene: TRBD1; V gene: TRBV27; CDR3 length: 14; CDR3 protein: CASRGQGTHNEQFF; CDR3 DNA: TGTGCCAGCAGGGGACAGGGGACGCACAATGAGCAGTTCTTC
clone size: -; J gene: TRBJ1-2; D gene: TRBD1; V gene: TRBV9; CDR3 length: 12; CDR3 protein: CASSVEGQPVAF; CDR3 DNA: TGTGCCAGCAGCGTAGAGGGACAGCCAGTCGCCTTC
clone size: -; J gene: TRBJ1-1; D gene: -; V gene: TRBV7-3; CDR3 length: 13; CDR3 protein: CASSLPGNTEAFF; CDR3 DNA: TGTGCCAGCAGCTTACCAGGGAACACTGAAGCTTTCTTT
clone size: -; J gene: TRBJ2-1; D gene: -; V gene: TRBV7-9; CDR3 length: 15; CDR3 protein: CASSSGIFEADEQFF; CDR3 DNA: TGTGCCAGCAGCTCCGGTATTTTCGAGGCCGATGAGCAGTTCTTC
clone size: -; J gene: TRBJ2-7; D gene: TRBD1; V gene: TRBV2; CDR3 length: 13; CDR3 protein: CASMGRGRYEQYF; CDR3 DNA: TGTGCCAGCATGGGAAGGGGGCGGTACGAGCAGTACTTC
clone size: -; J gene: TRBJ1-1; D gene: -; V gene: TRBV9; CDR3 length: 14; CDR3 protein: CASSAPGEITEAFF; CDR3 DNA: TGTGCCAGCAGCGCTCCGGGGGAGATCACTGAAGCTTTCTTT
clone size: -; J gene: TRBJ2-7; D gene: -; V gene: TRBV28; CDR3 length: 18; CDR3 protein: CASSLESGGKILSYEQYF; CDR3 DNA: TGTGCCAGCAGTTTAGAGTCAGGTGGTAAAATACTCTCCTACGAGCAGTACTTC
clone size: -; J gene: TRBJ2-7; D gene: -; V gene: TRBV28; CDR3 length: 11; CDR3 protein: CASSWSYEQYF; CDR3 DNA: TGTGCCAGCAGTTGGTCCTACGAGCAGTACTTC
clone size: -; J gene: TRBJ2-1; D gene: -; V gene: TRBV19; CDR3 length: 14; CDR3 protein: CASSMASAYNEQFF; CDR3 DNA: TGTGCCAGTAGTATGGCGAGCGCCTACAATGAGCAGTTCTTC
clone size: -; J gene: TRBJ2-5; D gene: -; V gene: TRBV5-1; CDR3 length: 15; CDR3 protein: CASVNLGLSQETQYF; CDR3 DNA: TGCGCCAGCGTTAATCTGGGGTTGAGCCAAGAGACCCAGTACTTC
clone size: -; J gene: TRBJ2-1; D gene: TRBD2; V gene: TRBV7-9; CDR3 length: 17; CDR3 protein: CASSFFRLVAGYNEQFF; CDR3 DNA: TGTGCCAGCAGCTTTTTTAGGCTAGTAGCGGGGTACAATGAGCAGTTCTTC
clone size: -; J gene: TRBJ2-7; D gene: TRBD1; V gene: TRBV11-1; CDR3 length: 15; CDR3 protein: CASSLDRTGRYEQYF; CDR3 DNA: TGTGCCAGCAGCTTAGATCGGACAGGAAGATACGAGCAGTACTTC
clone size: -; J gene: TRBJ1-4; D gene: -; V gene: TRBV18; CDR3 length: 12; CDR3 protein: CASSPGTEKLFF; CDR3 DNA: TGTGCCAGCTCACCCGGGACCGAAAAACTGTTTTTT
clone size: -; J gene: TRBJ1-2; D gene: -; V gene: TRBV28; CDR3 length: 14; CDR3 protein: CASSLRGANYGYTF; CDR3 DNA: TGTGCCAGCAGTTTGAGGGGGGCGAACTATGGCTACACCTTC
clone size: -; J gene: TRBJ1-1; D gene: TRBD1; V gene: TRBV6-5; CDR3 length: 14; CDR3 protein: CASSHTGGSTEAFF; CDR3 DNA: TGTGCCAGCAGTCATACAGGGGGAAGCACTGAAGCTTTCTTT
clone size: -; J gene: TRBJ2-5; D gene: TRBD2; V gene: TRBV19; CDR3 length: 14; CDR3 protein: CASGTGTSGETQYF; CDR3 DNA: TGTGCCAGCGGTACCGGGACTAGTGGAGAGACCCAGTACTTC